Shown below are 17 T cell receptor beta chains from a single sample sequenced in a study of breast tumors, draining lymph nodes, adjacent tissues. Breast cancer patients provided tissue from their axillary draining lymph nodes. TCRdb re-derived calls from the multiplex PCR reads in MiXCR, one entry per CDR3 protein. This sample carries approximately 250,000 distinct CDR3 sequences, roughly a third of them seen once, and the ten largest clones take 3.6%. The sample comprised axillary lymph node tissue. These receptors came from a female donor with breast cancer. Some clones in this sample may be carry-over from other donors' samples.

This clonotype appeared a few times. One base away lies a much larger clone, so this may be a sequencing read error. The chain is built from TRBV20-1 and TRBJ2-1; 9 bases align to TRBD2. Germline CDR1 is DFQATT and CDR2 is SNEGSKA (reference sequence). Trimming removed 5 bases from V and 12 bases from J; junction bases left unmatched: 11. The CDR3 contains 13 residues. Written as DNA, the CDR3 is TGCAGTGCTGGGACTAGCAATAGGGATGCGCAGTTCTTC. Translation gives CSAGTSNRDAQFF.

The sample holds many counts of this clonotype. The rearrangement joins TRBV24-1 to TRBJ2-1, with 8 positions matching TRBD2. The CDR3 consists of 17 residues. Germline CDR1 KGHDR, CDR2 SFDVKD. J gave up 5 bases and V 5 bases, and 13 bases lay outside the gene matches. The CDR3 nucleotides read TGTGCCACCAGTGGGAAACCGGGACTAGGGCTTCACAATGAGCAGTTCTTC. Its protein product is CATSGKPGLGLHNEQFF.

The chain carries TRBV7-9 and TRBJ1-4; D is perhaps TRBD1 (6 bases). Trimming took 6 bases from V and 8 from J, leaving 13 bases between them. Looked up from germline, CDR1 is SEHNR and CDR2 is FQNEAQ (reference sequence). CDR3 size: 13 residues. The CDR3 DNA follows: TGTGCCAGCAGTCCACAGGGTGGAGAAAAACTGTTTTTT. Encoded protein: CASSPQGGEKLFF.

On this clonotype: The CDR3 carries no conserved terminal phenylalanine or tryptophan, so it likely arises from a read error. V gene TRBV6-5 combines with J gene TRBJ1-2, with a possible D match to TRBD1 (5 bases). Germline V CDR1 and CDR2: MNHEY, SVGAGI. Trimming pared 6 bases from V and 5 bases from J, leaving 16 bases between. This CDR3 is 14 amino acids long. The DNA of the CDR3 is TGTGCCAGCAGCCCCCTTGACAGCCTTTATGGCTACACCTAC. It translates to CASSPLDSLYGYTY.

The J gene is TRBJ1-1, the V gene TRBV7-8, with D possibly TRBD1 on 6 matching bases. CDR1 is SGHVS, CDR2 FQNEAQ, per germline. This CDR3 is 13 amino acids long. Trimming stripped 5 bases from V and 7 bases from J, with 14 bases between. The CDR3 DNA reads as TGTGCCAGCAGCCTACAGGACAGACTTGAAGCTTTCTTT. The encoded protein is CASSLQDRLEAFF.

This clonotype was seen repeatedly, ten times or more. V gene TRBV15 combines with J gene TRBJ2-5, with D tentatively TRBD1 (6 bases). The ends were cut back, 3 bases at V and 5 bases at J, with 13 bases in the middle. Germline CDR1 and CDR2: LNHNV and YYDKDF (reference sequence). This CDR3 contains 14 residues. CDR3 DNA sequence: TGTGCCACCAGCAGTGACAGGCGCGCCGAGACCCAGTACTTC. Its protein product is CATSSDRRAETQYF.

This clonotype was observed many times. At one of its ends the junction is not consistent with the germline gene, which may arise from a read error. The V and J genes are TRBV5-1 and TRBJ2-2; the D gene could be TRBD1 or TRBD2 (6 bases each). Germline V gives CDR1 SGHRS, CDR2 YFSETQ. The length of the CDR3 is 13 residues. The CDR3 DNA follows: TGCGCCAGCATCCCAATACAGGGCGGGAAGCTGTTTTTT. Encoded protein: CASIPIQGGKLFF.

At least ten counts were recorded for this clonotype. The chain has TRBV29-1 and TRBJ2-7, with TRBD1 matching over 12 bases. The length of the CDR3 is 14 residues. J was trimmed by 1 base and V by 4 bases; bases with no gene match: 2. Germline assignment: CDR1 SQVTM and CDR2 ANQGSEA. The CDR3 reads CSVGDRGLSYEQYF. The CDR3, as DNA: TGCAGCGTTGGGGACAGGGGGCTTTCCTACGAGCAGTACTTC.

This clonotype was observed many times. V usage is TRBV12-3 or TRBV12-4 and J usage is TRBJ2-2; D is perhaps TRBD2 (6 bases). The CDR3 is made up of 14 amino acids. Trimming removed 11 bases from V and 1 base from J, with 14 bases in between. DNA for the CDR3: TGTGCCTCAGCGGGCCAGTGGAACACCGGGGAGCTGTTTTTT. The encoded protein is CASAGQWNTGELFF.

There are many counts of this clonotype. V and J are TRBV9 and TRBJ2-7; 10 bases line up with TRBD2. J was trimmed by 7 bases and V by 4 bases; bases with no gene match: 8. The CDR3 runs to 14 residues. Germline loops: CDR1 SGDLS, CDR2 YYNGEE. The CDR3 region is CASSPTSGVGEQYF. For the CDR3, the DNA is TGTGCCAGCAGCCCAACTAGCGGGGTCGGGGAGCAGTACTTC.

Ten or more counts support this clonotype. This chain joins TRBV12-3 or TRBV12-4 and TRBJ2-3; D call uncertain. There are 12 residues in the CDR3. Trimming cost V 6 bases and J 4 bases, with 8 bases left between them. The CDR3 DNA follows: TGTGCCAGCAGCCAAAGATCAGATACGCAGTATTTT. Its translation is CASSQRSDTQYF.

This chain joins TRBV10-3 and TRBJ2-7, with D perhaps matching TRBD1 (6 bases). This CDR3 is 12 amino acids long. Germline CDR1 ENHRY, CDR2 SYGVKD. The ends were cut back, 10 bases at V and 3 bases at J, with 13 bases in the middle. CDR3 bases: TGTGCCACTGGACAGAAGGACTACGAGCAGTACTTC. This gives the protein CATGQKDYEQYF.

This clonotype has at least ten counts. The chain joins TRBV20-1 to TRBJ2-3; 12 positions agree with TRBD2. The germline gives CDR1 DFQATT, CDR2 SNEGSKA (reference sequence). The CDR3 is 14 residues long. Trimming cost V 6 bases and J 6 bases; bases outside gene matches: 7. The CDR3 here is CSATTSGRPDTQYF. In DNA, the CDR3 is TGCAGTGCAACCACTAGCGGGAGGCCCGATACGCAGTATTTT.

V gene TRBV7-9 combines with J gene TRBJ2-6; D is unclear. CDR1 SEHNR and CDR2 FQNEAQ come from the germline V gene (reference sequence). V lost 6 bases, J lost 7 bases, and 4 bases lay in between. This CDR3 region has 11 residues. The CDR3 region has the DNA TGTGCCAGCAGTGAAGCCAACGTCCTGACTTTC. Protein product: CASSEANVLTF.

This clonotype came up a few times. This may be a read error, as it is one base from a much larger clone. The chain carries TRBV20-1 and TRBJ1-2; D unclear. Germline V CDR1 and CDR2: DFQATT, SNEGSKA (reference sequence). This CDR3 has 13 residues. V shed 2 bases and J shed 10 bases, with 17 bases lying between them. The CDR3: CSARWASGYAYTF. CDR3 DNA sequence: TGCAGTGCTAGATGGGCCTCTGGGTACGCCTACACCTTC.

The CDR3 DNA sequence: TGTGCCAGCAGCGTACACGTGGGTTCCGGGGAGCTGTTTTTT. It is translated as CASSVHVGSGELFF. This sequence joins TRBV9 and TRBJ2-2, with D hard to call. This CDR3 has 14 amino acids. V was cut by 1 base and J by 6 bases, with 10 bases left in between. In germline, CDR1 is SGDLS, CDR2 YYNGEE.

This sequence joins TRBV2 and TRBJ1-6, with TRBD1 identical over 8 bases. CDR3 size: 14 residues. CDR1 and CDR2 (germline): SNHLY, FYNNEI. CDR3 nucleotides: TGTGCTAATCTCGGACAGGGAGGTAATTCACCCCTCCACTTT. It is translated as CANLGQGGNSPLHF.